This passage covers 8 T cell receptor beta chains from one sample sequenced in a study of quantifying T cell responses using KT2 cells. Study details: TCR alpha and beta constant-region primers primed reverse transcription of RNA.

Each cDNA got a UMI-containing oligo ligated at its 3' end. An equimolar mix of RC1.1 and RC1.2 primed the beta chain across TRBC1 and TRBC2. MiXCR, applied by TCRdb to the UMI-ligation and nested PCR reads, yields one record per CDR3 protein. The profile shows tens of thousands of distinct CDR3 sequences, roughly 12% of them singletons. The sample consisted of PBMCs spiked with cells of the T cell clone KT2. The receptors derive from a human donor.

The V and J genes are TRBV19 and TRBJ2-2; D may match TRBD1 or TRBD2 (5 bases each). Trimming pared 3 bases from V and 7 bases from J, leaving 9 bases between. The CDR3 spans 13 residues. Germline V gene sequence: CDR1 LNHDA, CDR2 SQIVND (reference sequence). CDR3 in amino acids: CASSMGVGGELFF. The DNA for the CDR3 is TGTGCCAGTAGTATGGGGGTAGGCGGGGAGCTGTTTTTT.

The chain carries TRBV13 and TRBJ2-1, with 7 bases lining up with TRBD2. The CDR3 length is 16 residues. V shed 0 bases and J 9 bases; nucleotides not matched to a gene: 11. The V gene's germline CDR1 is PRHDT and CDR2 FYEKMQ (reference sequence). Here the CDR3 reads CASSLGGLGSCREQFF. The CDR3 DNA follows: TGTGCCAGCAGCTTAGGCGGACTAGGTAGTTGTCGTGAGCAGTTCTTC.

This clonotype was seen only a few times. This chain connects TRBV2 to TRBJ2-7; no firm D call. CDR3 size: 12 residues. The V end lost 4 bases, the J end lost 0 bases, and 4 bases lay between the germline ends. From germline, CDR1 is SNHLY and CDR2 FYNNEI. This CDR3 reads CASSVSSYEQYF. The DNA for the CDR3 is TGTGCCAGCAGTGTCAGCTCCTACGAGCAGTACTTC.

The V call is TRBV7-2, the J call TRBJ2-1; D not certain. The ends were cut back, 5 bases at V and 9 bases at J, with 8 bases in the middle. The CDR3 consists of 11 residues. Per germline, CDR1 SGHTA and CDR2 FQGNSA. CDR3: CASSLQGEQFF. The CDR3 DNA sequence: TGTGCCAGCAGCCTGCAAGGTGAGCAGTTCTTC. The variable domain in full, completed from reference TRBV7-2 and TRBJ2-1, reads GAGVSQSPSNKVTEKGKDVELRCDPISGHTALYWYRQSLGQGLEFLIYFQGNSAPDKSGLPSDRFSAERTGGSVSTLTIQRTQQEDSAVYLCASSLQGEQFFGPGTRLTVL.

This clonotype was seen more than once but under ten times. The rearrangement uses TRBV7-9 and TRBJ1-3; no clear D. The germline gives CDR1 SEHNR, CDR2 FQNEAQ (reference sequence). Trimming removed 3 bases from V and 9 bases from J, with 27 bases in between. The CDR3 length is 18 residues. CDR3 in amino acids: CASSFMQRWSFAVTTIYF. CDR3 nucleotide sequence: TGTGCCAGCAGCTTCATGCAGAGATGGTCCTTTGCCGTCACCACCATATATTTT.

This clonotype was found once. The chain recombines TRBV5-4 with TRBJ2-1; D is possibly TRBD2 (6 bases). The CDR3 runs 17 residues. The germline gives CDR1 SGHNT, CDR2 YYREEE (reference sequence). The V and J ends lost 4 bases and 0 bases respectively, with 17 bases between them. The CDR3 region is CASSLPSGLLSYNEQFF. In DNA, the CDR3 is TGTGCCAGCAGCCTGCCCTCGGGACTGCTCTCCTACAATGAGCAGTTCTTC.

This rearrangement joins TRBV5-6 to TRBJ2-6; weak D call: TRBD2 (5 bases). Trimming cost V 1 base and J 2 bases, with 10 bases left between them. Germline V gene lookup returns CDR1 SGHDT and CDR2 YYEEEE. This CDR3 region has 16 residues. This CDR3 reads CASSLTTGTGANVLTF. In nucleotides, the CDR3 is TGTGCCAGCAGCTTGACGACGGGAACTGGGGCCAACGTCCTGACTTTC.

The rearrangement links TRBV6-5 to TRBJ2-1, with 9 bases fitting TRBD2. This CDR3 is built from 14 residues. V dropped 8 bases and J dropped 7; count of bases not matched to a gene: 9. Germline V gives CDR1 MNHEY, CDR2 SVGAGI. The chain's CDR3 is CASSLAGVGNEQFF. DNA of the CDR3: TGTGCCAGCTCTTTAGCGGGAGTAGGGAATGAGCAGTTCTTC.